This TCR beta chain was observed in a study of graft-versus-host responses after intestinal transplantation. Concerning this clone itself: As yet, its antigen is unknown.

Study-level findings and limits: Where graft-donor T cell macrochimerism was present, patients had high graft-versus-host to host-versus-graft clonal ratios in allografts. Recipient marrow showed GvH clones, some seen first in ileum or blood.

The CDR3 is made up of 17 amino acids. Only in-frame clones appear in the TCRdb table, and some are missing; sequencing was by immunoSEQ multiplex PCR. The sample lists over 55,000 clones; 90% were seen once. The source material was unstimulated CD8+ T cells sorted from spleen or lymph node cells, sampled before intestinal transplant. The sequence derives from a human donor who received an intestinal transplant. The chain carries TRBV1 and TRBJ2-3; the D segment call TRBD2 is taken from the table without a DNA check. TRBV1 is termed a pseudogene. DNA of the CDR3: TGCACCAGCAGCCGGAGGGATAGACGTTCCGGCACAGATACGCAGTATTTT. Translating gives CTSSRRDRRSGTDTQYF.